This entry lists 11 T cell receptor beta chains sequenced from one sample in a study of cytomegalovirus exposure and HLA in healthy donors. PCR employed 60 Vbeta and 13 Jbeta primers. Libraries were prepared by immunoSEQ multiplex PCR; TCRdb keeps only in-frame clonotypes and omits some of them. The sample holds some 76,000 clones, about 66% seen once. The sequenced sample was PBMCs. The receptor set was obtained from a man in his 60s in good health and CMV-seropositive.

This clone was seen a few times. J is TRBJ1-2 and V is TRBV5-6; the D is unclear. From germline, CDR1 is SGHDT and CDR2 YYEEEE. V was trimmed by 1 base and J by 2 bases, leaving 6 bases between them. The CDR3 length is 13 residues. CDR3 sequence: CASSLRGNYGYTF. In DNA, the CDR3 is TGTGCCAGCAGCTTGAGAGGAAACTATGGCTACACCTTC.

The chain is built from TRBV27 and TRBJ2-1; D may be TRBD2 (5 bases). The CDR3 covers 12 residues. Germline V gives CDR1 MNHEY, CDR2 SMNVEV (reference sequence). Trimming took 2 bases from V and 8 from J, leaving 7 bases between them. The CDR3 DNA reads TGTGCCAGCAGTTTAGAGGGCGATGAGCAGTTCTTC. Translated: CASSLEGDEQFF.

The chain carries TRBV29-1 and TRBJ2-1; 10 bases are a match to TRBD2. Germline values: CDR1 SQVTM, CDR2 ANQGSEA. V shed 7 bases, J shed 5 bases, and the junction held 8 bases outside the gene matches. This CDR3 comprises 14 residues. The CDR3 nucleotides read TGCAGCGCACACAGCGGGGGGGACCACAATGAGCAGTTCTTC. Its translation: CSAHSGGDHNEQFF.

In DNA form, the CDR3 reads TGTGCCATCAGTGAGCAACTAGCGGGAGGAGGTGAGCAGTTCTTC. This translates into CAISEQLAGGGEQFF. The V and J genes are TRBV10-3 and TRBJ2-1, with 12 bases that match TRBD2. This CDR3 comprises 15 residues. V dropped 2 bases and J dropped 9; count of bases not matched to a gene: 5. The germline CDR1 and CDR2 sequences are ENHRY and SYGVKD.

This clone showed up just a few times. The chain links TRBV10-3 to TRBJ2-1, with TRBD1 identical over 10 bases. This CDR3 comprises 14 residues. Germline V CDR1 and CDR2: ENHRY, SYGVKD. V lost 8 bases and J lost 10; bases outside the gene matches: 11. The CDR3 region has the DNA TGTGCCATCGGCGGGACAGGGGCCGGCGTAGAGCAGTTCTTC. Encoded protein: CAIGGTGAGVEQFF.

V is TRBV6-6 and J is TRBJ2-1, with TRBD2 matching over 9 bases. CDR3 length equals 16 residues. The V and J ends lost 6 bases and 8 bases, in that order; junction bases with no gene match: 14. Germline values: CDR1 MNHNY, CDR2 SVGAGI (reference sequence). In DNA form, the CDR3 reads TGTGCCAGCAGACTTACTATCGGGACTAGCCGGGATGAGCAGTTCTTC. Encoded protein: CASRLTIGTSRDEQFF.

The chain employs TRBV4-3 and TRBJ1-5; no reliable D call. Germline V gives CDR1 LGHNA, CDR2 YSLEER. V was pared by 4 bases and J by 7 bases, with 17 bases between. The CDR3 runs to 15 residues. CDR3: CASSPDTSAGQPQHF. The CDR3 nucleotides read TGCGCCAGCAGCCCCGATACGTCGGCGGGCCAGCCCCAGCATTTT.

CDR3 region: CASGSSVYNEQFF. Here the CDR3 DNA reads TGTGCTAGTGGTTCCTCGGTCTACAATGAGCAGTTCTTC. The J gene is TRBJ2-1, the V gene TRBV12-5; the D is unclear. V was trimmed by 4 bases and J by 3 bases, leaving 7 bases between them. This CDR3 contains 13 residues. From germline, CDR1 is LGHNT and CDR2 FRNRAP.

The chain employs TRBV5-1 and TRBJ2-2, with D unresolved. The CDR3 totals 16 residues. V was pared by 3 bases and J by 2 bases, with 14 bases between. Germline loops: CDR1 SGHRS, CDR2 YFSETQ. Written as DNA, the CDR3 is TGCGCCAGCAGCTCGACTTGGATCGGCAACACCGGGGAGCTGTTTTTT. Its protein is CASSSTWIGNTGELFF.

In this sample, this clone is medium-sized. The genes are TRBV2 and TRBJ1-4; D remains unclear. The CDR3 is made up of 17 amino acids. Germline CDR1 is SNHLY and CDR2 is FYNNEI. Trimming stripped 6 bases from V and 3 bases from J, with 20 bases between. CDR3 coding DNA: TGTGCCAGCAGGGGCAGTGCTATCCACCCCTCTAATGAAAAACTGTTTTTT. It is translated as CASRGSAIHPSNEKLFF. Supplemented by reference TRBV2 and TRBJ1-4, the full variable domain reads EPEVTQTPSHQVTQMGQEVILRCVPISNHLYFYWYRQILGQKVEFLVSFYNNEISEKSEIFDDQFSVERPDGSNFTLKIRSTKLEDSAMYFCASRGSAIHPSNEKLFFGSGTQLSVL.

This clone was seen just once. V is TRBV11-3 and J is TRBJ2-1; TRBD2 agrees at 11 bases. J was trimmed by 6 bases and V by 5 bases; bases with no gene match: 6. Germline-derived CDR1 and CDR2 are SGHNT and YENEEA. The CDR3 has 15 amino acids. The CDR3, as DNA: TGTGCCAGCAGCCTCCTAGCGGGAGGCCCCAATGAGCAGTTCTTC. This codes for CASSLLAGGPNEQFF.